These 14 T cell receptor beta chains were sequenced from one sample in a study of beta chain features in type 1 diabetes. Broader study findings: Within each of all four CD4+ subsets, Type 1 diabetes patients had TCRB CDR3s that were moderately but significantly shorter.

The investigators reverse transcribed all of the isolated RNA, so they sequenced expressed TCRB transcripts. Here immunoSEQ multiplex PCR was the method, and the copy in TCRdb shows in-frame clones only, minus some. The data contain 250,000 to 300,000 clones, about 23% of them singletons. These receptors' antigens are unknown. Input material: naive CD4+ T cells from blood. The receptors originated from a woman between 25 and 40 years old with type 1 diabetes.

The V gene is TRBV18, the J gene TRBJ1-2, with TRBD1 identical over 7 bases. Unmatched junction bases numbered 7, after V lost 3 bases and J lost 3 bases. CDR3 length equals 15 residues. CDR1 and CDR2 (germline): KGHSH, LQKENI. The CDR3 spells CASSPEGTGDYGYTF. CDR3 nucleotides: TGTGCCAGCTCACCGGAAGGCACAGGGGACTATGGCTACACCTTC.

The J gene is TRBJ1-4, the V gene TRBV30, with D possibly being TRBD1 (5 bases). This CDR3 comprises 14 residues. V was cut by 1 base and J by 6 bases, with 12 bases left in between. In germline, CDR1 is GTSNPN, CDR2 SVGIG (reference sequence). The CDR3 DNA follows: TGTGCCTGGAGTGGGGCAGGGTTGGATGAAAAACTGTTTTTT. This gives the protein CAWSGAGLDEKLFF.

This clone was detected only a few times. The gene calls are TRBV6-5 and TRBJ2-1; 11 bases match TRBD2. CDR3 length: 15 residues. J was trimmed by 9 bases and V by 7 bases; bases with no gene match: 11. Looked up from germline, CDR1 is MNHEY and CDR2 is SVGAGI. Written as DNA, the CDR3 is TGTGCCAGCATTAGTACTAGCGGGAGTATGGGTGAGCAGTTCTTC. This translates into CASISTSGSMGEQFF.

This clone was found a few times. The V call is TRBV19, the J call TRBJ2-1; 9 positions match TRBD2. The CDR3 spans 15 residues. Per the germline V gene, CDR1 is LNHDA and CDR2 is SQIVND (reference sequence). Losses at the gene ends were 0 bases for V and 12 bases for J; bases not matched to a gene: 9. The CDR3 bases are TGTGCCAGTAGTATAGATCTGCGGGAGGGTTCTGGGCAGTTCTTC. It is translated as CASSIDLREGSGQFF.

This chain uses TRBV29-1 with TRBJ2-5; TRBD1 might be the D (5 bases). V was clipped by 3 bases and J by 5 bases, with 10 bases between them. CDR1 and CDR2 (germline): SQVTM, ANQGSEA. This CDR3 comprises 12 residues. As DNA, the CDR3 is TGCAGCGTTGACAGGGCGACGGAGACCCAGTACTTC. Translating gives CSVDRATETQYF.

This clone was seen more than once but under ten times. This rearrangement joins TRBV18 to TRBJ2-1, with D possibly being TRBD1 (5 bases). The CDR3 totals 13 residues. Per germline, CDR1 KGHSH and CDR2 LQKENI. Deletions cut 7 bases from V and 9 bases from J, with 16 bases between. This CDR3 is CASLIGVPAEQFF. In DNA form, the CDR3 reads TGTGCCAGCTTAATAGGGGTTCCGGCTGAGCAGTTCTTC.

The chain is built from TRBV18 and TRBJ2-7, with 8 bases lining up with TRBD1. The V segment lost 4 bases and the J segment 0 bases; nucleotides outside the gene matches: 2. This CDR3 contains 14 residues. The germline CDR1 and CDR2 sequences are KGHSH and LQKENI. CDR3 nucleotide sequence: TGTGCCAGCTCACGAACAGGGGGCTCCTACGAGCAGTACTTC. This translates into CASSRTGGSYEQYF.

This clone was detected a few times. This rearrangement joins TRBV29-1 to TRBJ2-1; unclear D gene. V was shortened by 3 bases and J by 4 bases, with 7 bases between the two germline ends. CDR3 size: 12 residues. The germline gives CDR1 SQVTM, CDR2 ANQGSEA. The CDR3: CSVEFSYNEQFF. The CDR3 DNA reads as TGCAGCGTTGAGTTCTCTTACAATGAGCAGTTCTTC.

This clone was counted between two and nine times. The chain joins TRBV9 to TRBJ2-1; no reliable D call. This CDR3 is built from 12 residues. Germline lookup yields CDR1 SGDLS and CDR2 YYNGEE. Trimming took 0 bases from V and 8 from J, leaving 6 bases between them. The CDR3 coding sequence is TGTGCCAGCAGCGTAGGTGGAGATGAGCAGTTCTTC. Protein: CASSVGGDEQFF.

This clone was found a few times. The gene calls are TRBV5-1 and TRBJ1-1, with unresolved D. The germline CDR1 and CDR2 sequences are SGHRS and YFSETQ. The CDR3 covers 17 residues. The V end lost 6 bases, the J end lost 1 base, and 22 bases lay between the germline ends. CDR3 DNA: TGCGCCAGCAACCTAGGCGATGGTCTTAGTGCGAACACTGAAGCTTTCTTT. Amino acid sequence: CASNLGDGLSANTEAFF.

In DNA form, the CDR3 reads TGTGCCAGCAGTTTGGTTGCACTGAACTATGGCTACACCTTC. It translates to CASSLVALNYGYTF. The chain couples TRBV28 to TRBJ1-2; D uncertain. Germline V gene data show CDR1 as MDHEN and CDR2 as SYDVKM. The CDR3 length is 14 residues. Trimming removed 3 bases from V and 2 bases from J, with 10 bases in between.

The chain has TRBV30 and TRBJ1-2; D gene ambiguous. The CDR3 has 12 amino acids. Looked up from germline, CDR1 is GTSNPN and CDR2 is SVGIG (reference sequence). Trimming left V 4 bases short and J 6 bases short, with 12 bases between. The CDR3 protein is CAWTPGTDGYTF. CDR3 nucleotides: TGTGCCTGGACCCCAGGCACGGATGGCTACACCTTC.

In DNA form, the CDR3 reads TGTGCCAGTAGACTGACCGGGACAGGGATGCAGTATTTT. This encodes CASRLTGTGMQYF. The chain combines TRBV19 with TRBJ2-3; 9 nucleotides line up with TRBD1. Trimming took 6 bases from V and 11 from J; bases not matched to a gene: 9. The CDR3 spans 13 residues. CDR1 LNHDA and CDR2 SQIVND come from the germline V gene (reference sequence).

V is TRBV18 and J is TRBJ1-1; 8 bases agree with TRBD1. CDR3 length: 14 residues. Germline lookup yields CDR1 KGHSH and CDR2 LQKENI. V lost 6 bases to trimming and J lost 4 bases; unmatched junction nucleotides: 7. In nucleotides, the CDR3 is TGTGCCAGCTCGGTACAGGGGGAGACCACTGAAGCTTTCTTT. It specifies CASSVQGETTEAFF.